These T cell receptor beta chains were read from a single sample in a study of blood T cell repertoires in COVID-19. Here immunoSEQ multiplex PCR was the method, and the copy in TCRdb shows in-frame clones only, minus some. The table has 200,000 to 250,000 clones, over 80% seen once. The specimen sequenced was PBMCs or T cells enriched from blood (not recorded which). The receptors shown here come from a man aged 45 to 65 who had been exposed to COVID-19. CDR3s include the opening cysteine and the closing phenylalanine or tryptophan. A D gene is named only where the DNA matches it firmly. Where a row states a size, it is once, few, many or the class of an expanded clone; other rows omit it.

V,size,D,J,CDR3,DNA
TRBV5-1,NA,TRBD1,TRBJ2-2,CASSPPGQGFTGELFF,TGCGCCAGCAGCCCTCCGGGACAGGGGTTCACCGGGGAGCTGTTTTTT
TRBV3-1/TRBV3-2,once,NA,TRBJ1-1,CASSQVPGAEAFF,TGTGCCAGCAGCCAAGTTCCAGGGGCCGAAGCTTTCTTT
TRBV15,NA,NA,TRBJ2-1,CATRDPRDAPQGGQFF,TGTGCCACCAGAGACCCCCGGGATGCACCCCAAGGGGGGCAGTTCTTC
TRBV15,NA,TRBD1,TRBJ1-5,CATSTGGQTGNSNQPQHF,TGTGCCACCAGCACGGGGGGGCAGACAGGGAATAGCAATCAGCCCCAGCATTTT
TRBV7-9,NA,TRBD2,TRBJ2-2,CASILWGGSGGELFF,TGTGCCAGCATCCTCTGGGGAGGGAGCGGCGGGGAGCTGTTTTTT
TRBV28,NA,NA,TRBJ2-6,CASTPPGGANVLTF,TGTGCCAGCACCCCCCCAGGGGGGGCCAACGTCCTGACTTTC
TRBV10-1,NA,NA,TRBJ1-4,CASSASREGPNEKLFF,TGCGCCAGCAGTGCGTCTCGGGAGGGCCCTAATGAAAAACTGTTTTTT
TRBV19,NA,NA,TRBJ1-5,CASSTQGNQPQHF,TGTGCCAGTAGCACCCAGGGCAATCAGCCCCAGCATTTT
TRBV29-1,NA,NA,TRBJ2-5,CSVRQYQETQYF,TGCAGCGTTCGACAGTACCAAGAGACCCAGTACTTC
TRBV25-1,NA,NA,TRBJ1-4,CASSGGSTGNEKLFF,TGTGCCAGCAGTGGAGGCTCGACAGGAAATGAAAAACTGTTTTTT
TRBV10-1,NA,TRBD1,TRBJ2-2,CASSERTGGNTGELFF,TGCGCCAGCAGTGAGAGGACAGGGGGTAACACCGGGGAGCTGTTTTTT
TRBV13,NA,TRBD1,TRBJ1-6,CASSPRTGWGSPLHF,TGTGCCAGCAGCCCGCGGACAGGGTGGGGCTCACCCCTCCACTTT
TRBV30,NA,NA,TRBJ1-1,CAWGLKTVKNTEAFF,TGTGCCTGGGGCCTAAAAACCGTGAAGAACACTGAAGCTTTCTTT
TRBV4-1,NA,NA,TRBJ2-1,CASSPGGDRALNEQFF,TGCGCCAGCAGCCCGGGGGGGGACAGGGCCCTCAATGAGCAGTTCTTC
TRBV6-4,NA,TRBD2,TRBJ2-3,CASSEGLAADTQYF,TGTGCCAGCAGTGAGGGACTAGCGGCAGATACGCAGTATTTT
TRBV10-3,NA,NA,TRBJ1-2,CAISESNRRGGGYTF,TGTGCCATCAGTGAGTCTAATCGGAGGGGCGGTGGCTACACCTTC
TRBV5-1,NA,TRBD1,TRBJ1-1,CASSLETGGRTEAFF,TGCGCCAGCAGCTTGGAGACAGGGGGACGTACTGAAGCTTTCTTT
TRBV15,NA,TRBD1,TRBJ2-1,CATSRAPGTGGGEQFF,TGTGCCACCAGCAGGGCCCCCGGGACAGGGGGCGGTGAGCAGTTCTTC
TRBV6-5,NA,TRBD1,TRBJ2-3,CASRPGQGGDTQYF,TGTGCCAGCAGGCCAGGACAGGGCGGGGATACGCAGTATTTT
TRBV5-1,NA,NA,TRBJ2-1,CASSPSLRGLYNEQFF,TGCGCCAGCTCTCCCTCCTTGCGGGGTCTCTACAATGAGCAGTTCTTC
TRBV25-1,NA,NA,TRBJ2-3,CASSGAGGLTDTQYF,TGTGCCAGCAGTGGGGCAGGGGGGCTCACAGATACGCAGTATTTT
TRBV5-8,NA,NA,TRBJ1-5,CASSLGGSLLNQPQHF,TGTGCCAGCAGCTTGGGTGGGAGCCTATTAAATCAGCCCCAGCATTTT
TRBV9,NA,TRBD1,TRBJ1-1,CASSPRGQPNTEAFF,TGTGCCAGCTCCCCGCGGGGACAGCCGAACACTGAAGCTTTCTTT
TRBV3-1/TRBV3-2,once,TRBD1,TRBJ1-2,CASSPITGGWGYTF,TGTGCCAGCAGCCCCATTACAGGGGGCTGGGGCTACACCTTC
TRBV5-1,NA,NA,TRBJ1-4,CASSLVPGLNEKLFF,TGCGCCAGCAGCTTGGTTCCAGGCCTTAATGAAAAACTGTTTTTT